The 6 T cell receptor beta chains below were found in one sample sequenced in a study of blood T cell repertoires in COVID-19. Sequencing was performed with immunoSEQ multiplex PCR; in TCRdb, only in-frame clones are kept and a portion is missing. The data show nearly 35,000 clones, with 70% to 80% seen just once and about 7.9% held by the top ten. The sequencing sample was made of peripheral blood. Receptors originate from a woman aged 55 to 70 with acute or convalescent COVID-19.

V gene TRBV5-1 combines with J gene TRBJ1-1, with 7 nucleotides matching TRBD1. V lost 0 bases, J lost 5 bases, and 7 bases stayed unmatched. CDR3 length: 15 residues. Per the germline V gene, CDR1 is SGHRS and CDR2 is YFSETQ. The CDR3 coding sequence is TGCGCCAGCAGCTTGGCCACAGGGGCTGTTACTGAAGCTTTCTTT. It specifies CASSLATGAVTEAFF.

The genes are TRBV7-2 and TRBJ2-5; 7 positions match TRBD2. CDR3 length: 15 amino acids. Germline loops: CDR1 SGHTA, CDR2 FQGNSA. Germline trimming cut 2 bases from V and 5 bases from J; bases unmatched to any gene: 8. CDR3 in DNA: TGTGCCAGCAGCTTACAGGCGGGGGTCAGGGAGACCCAGTACTTC. It yields the protein CASSLQAGVRETQYF. The whole variable domain, remainder taken from reference TRBV7-2 and TRBJ2-5, is GAGVSQSPSNKVTEKGKDVELRCDPISGHTALYWYRQSLGQGLEFLIYFQGNSAPDKSGLPSDRFSAERTGGSVSTLTIQRTQQEDSAVYLCASSLQAGVRETQYFGPGTRLLVL.

The chain uses TRBV2 and TRBJ2-3; 8 positions match TRBD1. This CDR3 contains 14 residues. In germline, CDR1 is SNHLY, CDR2 FYNNEI. Losses at the gene ends were 6 bases for V and 1 base for J; bases not matched to a gene: 3. CDR3 region: CASRPGQGTDTQYF. For the CDR3, the DNA is TGTGCCAGCAGACCGGGACAGGGCACAGATACGCAGTATTTT.

This clone was seen more than once but under ten times. The gene calls are TRBV7-6 and TRBJ2-1, with D perhaps matching TRBD2 (5 bases). Germline V gene sequence: CDR1 SGHVS, CDR2 FNYEAQ. With 5 bases removed from V and 0 bases from J, the gap between germline ends came to 11 bases. The CDR3 covers 15 residues. The CDR3 nucleotides read TGTGCCAGCAGCCAGTCAACTAGCTCCTACAATGAGCAGTTCTTC. It translates to CASSQSTSSYNEQFF.

The rearrangement links TRBV12-5 to TRBJ2-5; no definite D call. The V gene's germline CDR1 is LGHNT and CDR2 FRNRAP. This CDR3 is 14 amino acids long. V was clipped by 4 bases and J by 5 bases, with 14 bases between them. The CDR3 loop is CASGWSSPWETQYF. CDR3 in DNA: TGTGCTAGTGGTTGGAGCTCCCCTTGGGAGACCCAGTACTTC. Filled out from reference TRBV12-5 and TRBJ2-5, the complete variable domain reads DARVTQTPRHKVTEMGQEVTMRCQPILGHNTVFWYRQTMMQGLELLAYFRNRAPLDDSGMPKDRFSAEMPDATLATLKIQPSEPRDSAVYFCASGWSSPWETQYFGPGTRLLVL.

The chain employs TRBV19 and TRBJ1-1; 12 bases fit TRBD1. CDR1 LNHDA and CDR2 SQIVND come from the germline V gene (reference sequence). CDR3 length: 15 residues. Unmatched junction bases numbered 4, after V lost 2 bases and J lost 6 bases. Here the CDR3 reads CASSISGTGGSEAFF. The CDR3 DNA reads as TGTGCCAGTAGTATATCGGGGACAGGGGGCTCTGAAGCTTTCTTT.